This T cell receptor beta chain comes out of a study of identical twins. The CDR3 loop spans 13 amino acids. The germline CDR1 and CDR2 sequences are DFQATT and SNEGSKA (reference sequence). V lost 4 bases to trimming and J lost 10 bases, with 14 bases between them. Ten or more counts support this clonotype. MiXCR was run by TCRdb on the 5' RACE reads, yielding one entry per CDR3 protein. This sample has approximately 690,000 distinct CDR3 sequences, with roughly 6.2% found just once. The receptor comes from a man aged 18 to 35 in good health. The rearrangement uses TRBV20-1 and TRBJ1-6; D remains unclear. Sequencing input: naive T cells sorted from blood. In DNA form, the CDR3 reads TGCAGTGCTAATCCCACAGTCAGGTCACCCCTCCACTTT. Its protein product is CSANPTVRSPLHF.